Here is one T cell receptor beta chain with its context. Its matching antigen is unknown. The repertoire was sequenced with immunoSEQ multiplex PCR; TCRdb's copy has only in-frame clones and lacks some. The profile shows 89,000 or so clones, around nine tenths of them singletons. The source of the sample is a study of T cell responses to AZD1222 COVID-19 vaccine. Overall study context: Researchers grouped second doses given at about 4 or about 12 weeks into one pool. Study results and caveats: It was only a handful of AZD1222 recipients who were seropositive at baseline. Increases in Spike-specific TCR breadth and depth were seen after two AZD1222 doses. Targeting of unmutated variant regions was reportedly seen in nearly half of spike-specific TCRs.

This TCR came from an adult in good health. The source was peripheral blood, collected on day 0 of AZD1222 vaccination.

The CDR3 spells CASSLGGTNTGELFF. In nucleotides, the CDR3 is TGTGCCAGCAGCTTAGGCGGAACGAACACCGGGGAGCTGTTTTTT. This rearrangement joins TRBV5-6 to TRBJ2-2, with D unclear. The CDR3 sequence is 15 residues long. The germline V gene has CDR1 SGHDT and CDR2 YYEEEE. V shed 2 bases and J shed 0 bases, with 8 bases lying between them.